The 29 T cell receptor beta chains in this list originate from one sample, sequenced in a study of T cell responses to AZD1222 COVID-19 vaccine. TCRdb keeps only in-frame clones here, not all; method: immunoSEQ multiplex PCR. Among under 130,000 clones listed, 91% were seen once. The sequenced sample was peripheral blood, obtained on day 0 of AZD1222 vaccination. Receptor source: an adult in good health.

The rearrangement uses TRBV3-1 (or the pseudogene TRBV3-2) and TRBJ1-1; 8 nucleotides align to TRBD1. V dropped 6 bases and J dropped 0; count of bases not matched to a gene: 9. CDR1 and CDR2 (germline): LGHDT, YNNKEL (reference sequence). This CDR3 comprises 16 residues. The CDR3 nucleotides read TGTGCCAGCAGACCCGGACAGGGCTCGCTGAACACTGAAGCTTTCTTT. It is translated as CASRPGQGSLNTEAFF.

The chain joins TRBV6-1 to TRBJ1-1; D unresolved. Germline CDR1 and CDR2: MNHNS and SASEGT. The V end lost 2 bases, the J end lost 6 bases, and 13 bases lay between the germline ends. The CDR3 extends over 14 amino acids. CDR3 bases: TGTGCCAGCAGTGAAATTTTTGGGGAGGCTGAAGCTTTCTTT. Translating gives CASSEIFGEAEAFF.

The count of this clone is one. The chain uses TRBV11-3 and TRBJ2-3; D remains unclear. This CDR3 is built from 18 residues. Trimming pared 1 base from V and 5 bases from J, leaving 22 bases between. CDR1 is SGHNT and CDR2 is YENEEA in the germline V gene. This CDR3 is CASSLGVVDGLIGDTQYF. Here the CDR3 DNA reads TGTGCCAGCAGCTTAGGGGTGGTTGACGGCCTTATCGGAGATACGCAGTATTTT.

This chain links TRBV27 with TRBJ2-1; 8 positions match TRBD2. The CDR3 spans 16 residues. The J segment lost 8 bases and the V segment lost 5 bases, leaving 14 bases of the junction unmatched. Per germline, CDR1 MNHEY and CDR2 SMNVEV (reference sequence). CDR3 in DNA: TGTGCCAGCAGTCAGATAAGAGCGGGAGTGGTTTATGAGCAGTTCTTC. This codes for CASSQIRAGVVYEQFF.

The chain recombines TRBV5-6 with TRBJ1-5; weak D call: TRBD1 (5 bases). V lost 4 bases, J lost 8 bases, and 16 bases lay in between. Germline V gene sequence: CDR1 SGHDT, CDR2 YYEEEE. The CDR3 consists of 14 residues. Here the CDR3 DNA reads TGTGCCAGCAGCCGGGGGTTAGGGTATAAGCCCCAGCATTTT. It yields the protein CASSRGLGYKPQHF.

The V gene is TRBV14, the J gene TRBJ2-5; D may be TRBD1 or TRBD2 (5 bases each). V lost 5 bases and J 6 bases, leaving 13 bases between the germline ends. CDR1 and CDR2 from the germline V gene are SGHDN and FVKESK. The CDR3 runs to 13 residues. As DNA, the CDR3 is TGTGCCAGCAGCAGGGACCCCACCCAGACCCAGTACTTC. Amino acids: CASSRDPTQTQYF.

The chain joins TRBV5-6 to TRBJ1-6, with no clear D. Per the germline V gene, CDR1 is SGHDT and CDR2 is YYEEEE. With 2 bases removed from V and 6 bases from J, the gap between germline ends came to 3 bases. The CDR3 is 12 residues long. The CDR3 loop reads CASSFGNSPLHF. Here the CDR3 DNA reads TGTGCCAGCAGCTTCGGTAATTCACCCCTCCACTTT. Full variable domain (rest looked up from reference TRBV5-6 and TRBJ1-6): DAGVTQSPTHLIKTRGQQVTLRCSPKSGHDTVSWYQQALGQGPQFIFQYYEEEERQRGNFPDRFSGHQFPNYSSELNVNALLLGDSALYLCASSFGNSPLHFGNGTRLTVT.

This chain connects TRBV28 to TRBJ2-1; 8 bases match TRBD2. V shed 4 bases, J shed 4 bases, and the junction held 9 bases outside the gene matches. Germline CDR1 is MDHEN and CDR2 is SYDVKM. The CDR3 extends over 16 amino acids. As DNA, the CDR3 is TGTGCCAGCAGTTCCGGGGTAGCGGGGTTATACAATGAGCAGTTCTTC. This codes for CASSSGVAGLYNEQFF. Full variable domain (missing parts from reference TRBV28 and TRBJ2-1): DVKVTQSSRYLVKRTGEKVFLECVQDMDHENMFWYRQDPGLGLRLIYFSYDVKMKEKGDIPEGYSVSREKKERFSLILESASTNQTSMYLCASSSGVAGLYNEQFFGPGTRLTVL.

V gene TRBV7-9 combines with J gene TRBJ1-6, with 9 bases identical to TRBD1. From germline, CDR1 is SEHNR and CDR2 FQNEAQ (reference sequence). CDR3 length equals 15 residues. V shed 5 bases, J shed 5 bases, and the junction held 4 bases outside the gene matches. The chain's CDR3 is CASSPWTGDNSPLHF. The DNA of the CDR3 is TGTGCCAGCAGCCCGTGGACAGGGGATAATTCACCCCTCCACTTT.

The chain joins TRBV5-1 to TRBJ1-1; 7 bases are a match to TRBD1. The CDR3 runs 17 residues. The V gene's germline CDR1 is SGHRS and CDR2 YFSETQ. Trimming removed 0 bases from V and 4 bases from J; junction bases left unmatched: 12. The DNA for the CDR3 is TGCGCCAGCAGCTTGGGGGGATACGACAGGGTACCCACTGAAGCTTTCTTT. This sequence encodes CASSLGGYDRVPTEAFF.

This clone was observed a single time. The gene calls are TRBV28 and TRBJ1-4; TRBD1 matches 8 bases. Germline V gene data show CDR1 as MDHEN and CDR2 as SYDVKM. The CDR3 has 15 amino acids. The CDR3 nucleotides read TGTGCTAGTTGCACAGGGGGAGCAACTAATGAAAAACTGTTTTTT. Its translation: CASCTGGATNEKLFF.

Details on this clone: In the same sample, other DNA sequences code for this CDR3. The rearrangement joins TRBV19 to TRBJ1-2, with a weak D call TRBD1 (5 bases). Germline loops: CDR1 LNHDA, CDR2 SQIVND (reference sequence). There are 13 residues in the CDR3. The V end lost 5 bases, the J end lost 3 bases, and 10 bases lay between the germline ends. This chain's CDR3 is CASSPDRDYGYTF. CDR3 bases: TGTGCCAGTAGTCCTGACAGAGACTATGGCTACACCTTC.

The chain uses TRBV27 and TRBJ2-5, with a possible D match to TRBD1 (6 bases). V lost 8 bases to trimming and J lost 4 bases, with 23 bases between them. This CDR3 spans 16 amino acids. CDR1 and CDR2 from the germline V gene are MNHEY and SMNVEV (reference sequence). The DNA of the CDR3 is TGTGCCAGCCGCCCAACCCGACAGGAGATCACAGAGACCCAGTACTTC. Translated, it gives CASRPTRQEITETQYF.

This clone has a single count. This sequence joins TRBV6-2 or TRBV6-3 and TRBJ2-2, with 7 nucleotides matching TRBD2. Germline V gene lookup returns CDR1 MNHEY and CDR2 SVGEGT. V trimming: 4 bases; J trimming: 7 bases; junction bases outside the gene matches: 6. CDR3 length: 14 amino acids. The DNA of the CDR3 is TGTGCCAGCAGTTTTGCGGGAGTACACGGGGAGCTGTTTTTT. Its translation: CASSFAGVHGELFF.

The rearrangement uses TRBV11-1 and TRBJ1-1; D unresolved. Germline assignment: CDR1 SGHAT and CDR2 FQDESV (reference sequence). V was shortened by 5 bases and J by 5 bases, with 9 bases between the two germline ends. The CDR3 sequence is 12 residues long. CDR3 region: CASSNYGTEAFF. CDR3 coding DNA: TGTGCCAGCAGCAATTACGGGACTGAAGCTTTCTTT.

The J gene is TRBJ2-5, the V gene TRBV11-2; 9 nucleotides align to TRBD2. The length of the CDR3 is 16 residues. The V gene end was trimmed by 4 bases and the J gene end by 2 bases; junction bases not matched to a gene: 8. CDR1 is SGHAT and CDR2 is FQNNGV in the germline V gene. The CDR3 DNA is TGTGCCAGCAGCTCAGTCTCGACTAGCGGACAAGAGACCCAGTACTTC. This codes for CASSSVSTSGQETQYF. Looking up the rest from reference TRBV11-2 and TRBJ2-5 gives the full variable domain: EAGVAQSPRYKIIEKRQSVAFWCNPISGHATLYWYQQILGQGPKLLIQFQNNGVVDDSQLPKDRFSAERLKGVDSTLKIQPAKLEDSAVYLCASSSVSTSGQETQYFGPGTRLLVL.

CDR3 DNA sequence: TGTGCCAGCAGCCAAAAGGGGGCCCCAACAATGAACACTGAAGCTTTCTTT. Translated: CASSQKGAPTMNTEAFF. This chain joins TRBV3-1 (or the pseudogene TRBV3-2) and TRBJ1-1; 7 bases line up with TRBD1. This CDR3 has 17 residues. Per the germline V gene, CDR1 is LGHDT and CDR2 is YNNKEL (reference sequence). The V segment lost 2 bases and the J segment 0 bases; nucleotides outside the gene matches: 9.

The chain carries TRBV5-4 and TRBJ1-4; tentative D call: TRBD1 (5 bases). This CDR3 is built from 14 residues. Germline loops: CDR1 SGHNT, CDR2 YYREEE (reference sequence). V lost 2 bases, J lost 2 bases, and 7 bases lay in between. The CDR3 region has the DNA TGTGCCAGCAGCTTAAAGGGGACTAATGAAAAACTGTTTTTT. Its protein product is CASSLKGTNEKLFF.

The gene calls are TRBV27 and TRBJ2-7; D possibly corresponds to TRBD2 (5 bases). The V gene's germline CDR1 is MNHEY and CDR2 SMNVEV (reference sequence). There are 15 residues in the CDR3. V shed 3 bases and J shed 3 bases, with 15 bases lying between them. The CDR3 coding sequence is TGTGCCAGCAGTTTTTACTCCCGCCGGGGCTACGAGCAGTACTTC. Protein product: CASSFYSRRGYEQYF.

The chain combines TRBV24-1 with TRBJ2-2; the match to TRBD2 covers 10 bases. J was trimmed by 8 bases and V by 4 bases; bases with no gene match: 6. The CDR3 has 15 amino acids. CDR1 is KGHDR and CDR2 is SFDVKD in the germline V gene. CDR3 loop: CATSEPLAGAGELFF. CDR3 in DNA: TGTGCCACCAGTGAGCCTCTAGCGGGAGCTGGGGAGCTGTTTTTT.

V gene TRBV6-5 combines with J gene TRBJ1-1; the D gene is possibly TRBD1 (5 bases). The CDR3 spans 13 residues. Trimming removed 5 bases from V and 1 base from J, with 8 bases in between. CDR1 MNHEY and CDR2 SVGAGI come from the germline V gene. The CDR3 reads CASSPRENTEAFF. In nucleotides, the CDR3 is TGTGCCAGCAGTCCCAGGGAGAACACTGAAGCTTTCTTT.

CDR3 sequence: CASFPGGASGHLYEQYF. The CDR3 nucleotides read TGTGCCAGCTTTCCCGGAGGGGCAAGCGGACACCTCTACGAGCAGTACTTC. The chain is built from TRBV28 and TRBJ2-7, with TRBD2 as a possible D gene (6 bases). V was shortened by 8 bases and J by 3 bases, with 26 bases between the two germline ends. The germline gives CDR1 MDHEN, CDR2 SYDVKM. This CDR3 spans 17 amino acids.

The chain carries TRBV21-1 and TRBJ2-7; the table's D call, TRBD2, has no DNA check behind it. TRBV21-1 is an annotated pseudogene. The CDR3 is 13 residues long. CDR3 sequence (DNA): TGTGCCAGCAGCCCCGGGACTGCCTACGAGCAGTACTTC. Its protein is CASSPGTAYEQYF.

The rearrangement uses TRBV11-2 and TRBJ2-3; a possible D gene is TRBD1 (5 bases). The CDR3 is made up of 14 amino acids. From germline, CDR1 is SGHAT and CDR2 FQNNGV. V was clipped by 5 bases and J by 1 base, with 10 bases between them. The CDR3 sequence: CASSPTTGTDTQYF. The CDR3 DNA sequence: TGTGCCAGCAGCCCGACGACAGGCACAGATACGCAGTATTTT. The variable domain in full, completed from reference TRBV11-2 and TRBJ2-3, reads EAGVAQSPRYKIIEKRQSVAFWCNPISGHATLYWYQQILGQGPKLLIQFQNNGVVDDSQLPKDRFSAERLKGVDSTLKIQPAKLEDSAVYLCASSPTTGTDTQYFGPGTRLTVL.

This chain joins TRBV7-8 and TRBJ1-6; maybe TRBD1 (5 bases). Germline V gene data show CDR1 as SGHVS and CDR2 as FQNEAQ. V dropped 1 base and J dropped 11 bases, with 12 bases sitting between them. CDR3 length: 14 residues. The DNA for the CDR3 is TGTGCCAGCAGCTTAGTTACAGGCCTACCACCCCTCCACTTT. Its protein is CASSLVTGLPPLHF.

This clone was observed a handful of times. The genes are TRBV27 and TRBJ2-6; D may be TRBD1 (6 bases). Germline V gene sequence: CDR1 MNHEY, CDR2 SMNVEV (reference sequence). The CDR3 totals 17 residues. V was trimmed by 1 base and J by 2 bases, leaving 12 bases between them. For the CDR3, the DNA is TGTGCCAGCAGTTTATATACTACAGGGCCTGGGGCCAACGTCCTGACTTTC. Translated, it gives CASSLYTTGPGANVLTF.

This clone was seen just once. This chain connects TRBV10-3 to TRBJ1-2; possible D gene TRBD1, 6 bases. The CDR3 spans 14 residues. From germline, CDR1 is ENHRY and CDR2 SYGVKD. The germline V and J ends were trimmed by 3 bases and 4 bases, with 12 bases remaining between them. The CDR3 loop is CAISDGGAAYGYTF. CDR3 nucleotides: TGTGCCATCAGTGATGGGGGGGCGGCCTATGGCTACACCTTC.

V and J are TRBV11-2 and TRBJ2-7; 8 bases are a match to TRBD1. This CDR3 contains 14 residues. After removal of 0 bases from V and 7 bases from J, the junction contained 5 bases not matched to a gene. Germline lookup yields CDR1 SGHAT and CDR2 FQNNGV. The CDR3 region has the DNA TGTGCCAGCAGCTTAGATACAGGGGGGATAGAGCAGTACTTC. Translated, it gives CASSLDTGGIEQYF.

The chain links TRBV6-5 to TRBJ2-7, with TRBD1 matching over 9 bases. With V trimmed by 2 bases and J by 4 bases, 6 bases remained unmatched. Germline lookup yields CDR1 MNHEY and CDR2 SVGAGI. The CDR3 is made up of 15 amino acids. The CDR3 region has the DNA TGTGCCAGCAGTTACGGACCGGGACAGGGTTACGAGCAGTACTTC. Amino acid sequence: CASSYGPGQGYEQYF.